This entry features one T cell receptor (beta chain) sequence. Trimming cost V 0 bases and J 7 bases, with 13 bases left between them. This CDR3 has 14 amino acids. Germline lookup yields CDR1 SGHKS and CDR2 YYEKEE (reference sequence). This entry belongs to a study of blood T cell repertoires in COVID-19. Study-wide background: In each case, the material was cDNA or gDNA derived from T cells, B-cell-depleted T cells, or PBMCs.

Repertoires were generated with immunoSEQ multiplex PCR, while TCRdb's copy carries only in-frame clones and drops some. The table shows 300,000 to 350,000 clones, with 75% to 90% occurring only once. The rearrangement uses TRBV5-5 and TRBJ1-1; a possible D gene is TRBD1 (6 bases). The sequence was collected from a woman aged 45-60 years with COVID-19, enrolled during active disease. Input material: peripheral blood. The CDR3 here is CASSLASQGNEAFF. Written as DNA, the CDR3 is TGTGCCAGCAGCTTGGCCAGTCAGGGGAATGAAGCTTTCTTT.